This is a list of T cell receptor beta chains from one sample in a study of cytomegalovirus exposure and HLA in healthy donors. Only in-frame clones appear in the TCRdb table, and some are missing; sequencing was by immunoSEQ multiplex PCR. The sample's table shows about 170,000 clones. Source material: PBMCs. The receptors here all came from a young woman in good health and CMV-seropositive. Each CDR3 is given with its conserved first and last residue. Each record gives: J gene, D gene, V gene, CDR3 DNA, CDR3 protein. A D gene is named only where the DNA matches it firmly.

j_call: TRBJ2-1
d_call: .
v_call: TRBV12-5
cdr3_nt: TGTGCTAGTGGTTTGGATCGGGACAATGAGCAGTTCTTC
cdr3_aa: CASGLDRDNEQFF

j_call: TRBJ1-2
d_call: TRBD1
v_call: TRBV5-1
cdr3_nt: TGCGCCAGCAGCTTGGATTCAGGGGGTTATGGCTACACCTTC
cdr3_aa: CASSLDSGGYGYTF

j_call: TRBJ2-2
d_call: .
v_call: TRBV21-1
cdr3_nt: TGTGCCAGCAGCAAAGATCAGGTCCCGAACACCGGGGAGCTGTTTTTT
cdr3_aa: CASSKDQVPNTGELFF

j_call: TRBJ2-3
d_call: TRBD1
v_call: TRBV7-6
cdr3_nt: TGTGCCAGCAGCTTAGTGACAGGGGATGGGACAGATACGCAGTATTTT
cdr3_aa: CASSLVTGDGTDTQYF

j_call: TRBJ2-1
d_call: TRBD2
v_call: TRBV5-6
cdr3_nt: TGTGCCAGCAGCTTGCGACTAGCGGGGGACAATGAGCAGTTCTTC
cdr3_aa: CASSLRLAGDNEQFF

j_call: TRBJ2-1
d_call: .
v_call: TRBV19
cdr3_nt: TGTGCCAGCGCATCCGGGGGATCGAGAGGCTACAATGAGCAGTTCTTC
cdr3_aa: CASASGGSRGYNEQFF

j_call: TRBJ2-7
d_call: TRBD2
v_call: TRBV6-6
cdr3_nt: TGTGCCAGCAGCTCGGGACTAGCGACCTACGAGCAGTACTTC
cdr3_aa: CASSSGLATYEQYF

j_call: TRBJ1-2
d_call: TRBD1
v_call: TRBV10-1
cdr3_nt: TGCGCCAGCAGTCAGGGACAGGGATATGGCTACACCTTC
cdr3_aa: CASSQGQGYGYTF

j_call: TRBJ2-3
d_call: .
v_call: TRBV4-2
cdr3_nt: TGTGCCAGCAGCCAAGGGAACACTAGAGCCCGCACAGATACGCAGTATTTT
cdr3_aa: CASSQGNTRARTDTQYF

j_call: TRBJ2-7
d_call: .
v_call: TRBV30
cdr3_nt: TGTGCCTGGAGTGAGGATTTACGAGGCCTCAGGCAGTACTTC
cdr3_aa: CAWSEDLRGLRQYF

j_call: TRBJ2-7
d_call: .
v_call: TRBV6-6
cdr3_nt: TGTGCCAGCAGTCCCGGTGGTAGTACCTCCTACGAGCAGTACTTC
cdr3_aa: CASSPGGSTSYEQYF

j_call: TRBJ2-7
d_call: .
v_call: TRBV7-8
cdr3_nt: TGTGCCAGCAGCGGGATGGACTACCTGAGCTCCTACGAGCAGTACTTC
cdr3_aa: CASSGMDYLSSYEQYF

j_call: TRBJ1-1
d_call: .
v_call: TRBV19
cdr3_nt: TGTGCCAGTAGTATTTCGGGATCCAGCACTGAAGCTTTCTTT
cdr3_aa: CASSISGSSTEAFF

j_call: TRBJ1-4
d_call: .
v_call: TRBV9
cdr3_nt: TGTGCCAGCAGCGCAGGCAGGGCGGAAAAACTGTTTTTT
cdr3_aa: CASSAGRAEKLFF

j_call: TRBJ1-2
d_call: .
v_call: TRBV5-1
cdr3_nt: TGCGCCAGCAGCTTGGAAGGACAGTTGGCGGAAGGCTACACCTTC
cdr3_aa: CASSLEGQLAEGYTF

j_call: TRBJ2-1
d_call: TRBD1
v_call: TRBV2
cdr3_nt: TGTGCCAGCAGTGTTCAGAGGGGGCCCTACAATGAGCAGTTCTTC
cdr3_aa: CASSVQRGPYNEQFF

j_call: TRBJ2-5
d_call: TRBD2
v_call: TRBV5-1
cdr3_nt: TGTGCCAGCAGCTTCAGCGGACTAGCTACGGGAGAGACCCAGTACTTC
cdr3_aa: CASSFSGLATGETQYF

j_call: TRBJ1-5
d_call: .
v_call: TRBV5-6
cdr3_nt: TGTGCCAGCAGCATTGGACCTGACCAGGGTCAGCCCCAGCATTTT
cdr3_aa: CASSIGPDQGQPQHF

j_call: TRBJ1-5
d_call: TRBD1
v_call: TRBV5-5
cdr3_nt: TGTGCCAGCAGCCCCACAGGGGGCACAGGCAATCAGCCCCAGCATTTT
cdr3_aa: CASSPTGGTGNQPQHF

j_call: TRBJ2-1
d_call: .
v_call: TRBV7-2
cdr3_nt: TGTGCCAGCAGCTTCGACTATTACAATGAGCAGTTCTTC
cdr3_aa: CASSFDYYNEQFF

j_call: TRBJ1-1
d_call: TRBD1
v_call: TRBV28
cdr3_nt: TGTGCCAGCAGTACGCCCGGGACAGGGGGTGAAGCTTTCTTT
cdr3_aa: CASSTPGTGGEAFF

j_call: TRBJ2-7
d_call: TRBD1
v_call: TRBV10-1
cdr3_nt: TGCGCCAGCAGTGCACAGGGGGGCGCTTCGACCTACGAGCAGTACTTC
cdr3_aa: CASSAQGGASTYEQYF

j_call: TRBJ1-4
d_call: TRBD1
v_call: TRBV14
cdr3_nt: TGTGCCAGCAGCCGAAAGTTTCCGGGACAGGGAAATGCAAAACTGTTTTTT
cdr3_aa: CASSRKFPGQGNAKLFF

j_call: TRBJ1-2
d_call: TRBD1
v_call: TRBV6-5
cdr3_nt: TGTGCCAGCAGCCCCGGGACAGGGGTTGGCTACACCTTC
cdr3_aa: CASSPGTGVGYTF

j_call: TRBJ2-5
d_call: TRBD2
v_call: TRBV27
cdr3_nt: TGTGCCAGCAGTTCCGGACTAGCGGGGGGGGCCCACCGGGAGACCCAGTACTTC
cdr3_aa: CASSSGLAGGAHRETQYF

j_call: TRBJ1-3
d_call: .
v_call: TRBV28
cdr3_nt: TGTGCCACGTCGGTTGGAAACACCATATATTTT
cdr3_aa: CATSVGNTIYF

j_call: TRBJ1-2
d_call: .
v_call: TRBV14
cdr3_nt: TGTGCCAGCAGCCAAGATACTGGGCCCTATGGCTACACCTTC
cdr3_aa: CASSQDTGPYGYTF

j_call: TRBJ1-1
d_call: .
v_call: TRBV19
cdr3_nt: TGTGCCAGTAGTATAGGCCAGACTTTGAACACTGAAGCTTTCTTT
cdr3_aa: CASSIGQTLNTEAFF

j_call: TRBJ1-1
d_call: .
v_call: TRBV7-2
cdr3_nt: TGTGCCAGCAGCTTAAGGAGGGGACGGGTCACTGAAGCTTTCTTT
cdr3_aa: CASSLRRGRVTEAFF

j_call: TRBJ2-7
d_call: TRBD1
v_call: TRBV5-1
cdr3_nt: TGCGCCAGCAGCGGACAGGGGGCAGACGAGCAGTACTTC
cdr3_aa: CASSGQGADEQYF

j_call: TRBJ1-1
d_call: TRBD1
v_call: TRBV5-5
cdr3_nt: TGTGCCAGCAGCACACAGGGGGCCAGGCCCACTGAAGCTTTCTTT
cdr3_aa: CASSTQGARPTEAFF

j_call: TRBJ2-1
d_call: .
v_call: TRBV5-4
cdr3_nt: TGTGCCAGCAGCCCCGAACCAAGCGGAACCTACAATGAGCAGTTCTTC
cdr3_aa: CASSPEPSGTYNEQFF

j_call: TRBJ2-6
d_call: .
v_call: TRBV28
cdr3_nt: TGTGCCAGCAGTTTGCGTGGGGCCAACGTCCTGACTTTC
cdr3_aa: CASSLRGANVLTF

j_call: TRBJ1-5
d_call: .
v_call: TRBV5-6
cdr3_nt: TGTGCCAGCAGCGCATACCGGGACTCATTTAATCAGCCCCAGCATTTT
cdr3_aa: CASSAYRDSFNQPQHF

j_call: TRBJ1-2
d_call: TRBD1
v_call: TRBV15
cdr3_nt: TGTGCCACCAGTACCCAGGGGGGCTATGGCTACACCTTC
cdr3_aa: CATSTQGGYGYTF

j_call: TRBJ2-1
d_call: .
v_call: TRBV10-3
cdr3_nt: TGTGCCATCACAGAGGGACTCTCCTACAATGAGCAGTTCTTC
cdr3_aa: CAITEGLSYNEQFF

j_call: TRBJ2-2
d_call: .
v_call: TRBV4-2
cdr3_nt: TGTGCCAGCAGCCAACAGGGCACCGGGGAGCTGTTTTTT
cdr3_aa: CASSQQGTGELFF

j_call: TRBJ2-2
d_call: .
v_call: TRBV7-6
cdr3_nt: TGTGCCAGCAGCACTCACACCGGGGAGCTGTTTTTT
cdr3_aa: CASSTHTGELFF

j_call: TRBJ2-3
d_call: .
v_call: TRBV7-9
cdr3_nt: TGTGCCAGCAGCTTAAGCGCCAGAAGCACAGATACGCAGTATTTT
cdr3_aa: CASSLSARSTDTQYF

j_call: TRBJ2-3
d_call: TRBD2
v_call: TRBV5-1
cdr3_nt: TGCGCCAGCAGCTACGGGCTAGCGGGAAGCACAGATACGCAGTATTTT
cdr3_aa: CASSYGLAGSTDTQYF

j_call: TRBJ1-6
d_call: .
v_call: TRBV30
cdr3_nt: TGTGCCTGGAGGCCGCGGTCAGGGTCAAATTCACCCCTCCACTTT
cdr3_aa: CAWRPRSGSNSPLHF

j_call: TRBJ1-1
d_call: .
v_call: TRBV5-5
cdr3_nt: TGTGCCAGCAGCTTGGACAGGGACACTGAAGCTTTCTTT
cdr3_aa: CASSLDRDTEAFF

j_call: TRBJ2-4
d_call: .
v_call: TRBV4-2
cdr3_nt: TGTGCCAGCAGCCAAGAACACGCCAAAAACATTCAGTACTTC
cdr3_aa: CASSQEHAKNIQYF

j_call: TRBJ1-2
d_call: TRBD1
v_call: TRBV7-8
cdr3_nt: TGTGCCAGCAGCTTAGGTCCAGGGGGCTATGGCTACACCTTC
cdr3_aa: CASSLGPGGYGYTF

j_call: TRBJ1-4
d_call: .
v_call: TRBV29-1
cdr3_nt: TGCAGCGTTGCTAGAGGAGGTGAAAAACTGTTTTTT
cdr3_aa: CSVARGGEKLFF

j_call: TRBJ2-1
d_call: TRBD2
v_call: TRBV5-1
cdr3_nt: TGCGCCAGCAGCATGAGCGGGAGTATTAATGAGCAGTTCTTC
cdr3_aa: CASSMSGSINEQFF

j_call: TRBJ2-7
d_call: TRBD2
v_call: TRBV4-1
cdr3_nt: TGCGCCAGCAGCCCGGGACTAGCGGGGACCTACGAGCAGTACTTC
cdr3_aa: CASSPGLAGTYEQYF

j_call: TRBJ1-2
d_call: TRBD1
v_call: TRBV4-2
cdr3_nt: TGTGCCAGCAGCCAAGAGCGACAGGGAACCCCCTATGGCTACACCTTC
cdr3_aa: CASSQERQGTPYGYTF